One and the same sample provided the 16 T cell receptor beta chains below, sequenced in a study of radiotherapy plus CTLA-4 blockade in lung cancer. Generated by immunoSEQ multiplex PCR, the TCRdb table keeps only in-frame clones and is missing some. This sample has approximately 49,000 clones, with approximately 84% found just once. Material: peripheral blood, obtained from a patient treated with radiotherapy plus ipilimumab. The source is a human donor with non-small cell lung cancer whose response to radiotherapy plus ipilimumab could not be evaluated.

The J gene is TRBJ2-7, the V gene TRBV30; TRBD1 aligns across 12 bases. V dropped 1 base and J dropped 3; count of bases not matched to a gene: 7. The germline V gene encodes CDR1 GTSNPN and CDR2 SVGIG (reference sequence). The CDR3 spans 16 residues. The CDR3: CAWSDPGQGANYEQYF. The DNA for the CDR3 is TGTGCCTGGAGTGACCCGGGACAGGGGGCTAACTACGAGCAGTACTTC.

This chain's CDR3 is CASSLWQGGSETQYF. The DNA of the CDR3 is TGTGCCAGCAGCTTATGGCAGGGAGGGTCGGAGACCCAGTACTTC. The V call is TRBV7-8, the J call TRBJ2-5; 7 bases agree with TRBD2. Germline V CDR1 and CDR2: SGHVS, FQNEAQ. The V segment lost 2 bases and the J segment 5 bases; nucleotides outside the gene matches: 8. The CDR3 consists of 15 residues.

Of note for this clone: This sample also contains other DNA sequences that code for the same CDR3. The gene calls are TRBV28 and TRBJ2-1, with TRBD2 identical over 12 bases. CDR3 length: 17 residues. Trimming took 3 bases from V and 0 from J; bases not matched to a gene: 3. Germline assignment: CDR1 MDHEN and CDR2 SYDVKM. CDR3 sequence: CASSLTTSGSSYNEQFF. The CDR3 DNA follows: TGTGCCAGCAGTTTGACGACTAGCGGGAGCTCCTACAATGAGCAGTTCTTC. Full variable domain (outside the CDR3, taken from reference TRBV28 and TRBJ2-1): DVKVTQSSRYLVKRTGEKVFLECVQDMDHENMFWYRQDPGLGLRLIYFSYDVKMKEKGDIPEGYSVSREKKERFSLILESASTNQTSMYLCASSLTTSGSSYNEQFFGPGTRLTVL.

The J gene is TRBJ1-1, the V gene TRBV28; a weak D match, TRBD1 (5 bases). Trimming pared 2 bases from V and 7 bases from J, leaving 5 bases between. Germline assignment: CDR1 MDHEN and CDR2 SYDVKM. The CDR3 sequence is 11 residues long. The CDR3 sequence: CASSLRGEAFF. The CDR3 DNA reads as TGTGCCAGCAGTTTAAGGGGTGAAGCTTTCTTT.

The chain combines TRBV4-2 with TRBJ1-4, with TRBD1 identical over 9 bases. Trimming at V came to 0 bases and at J to 7 bases, leaving 12 bases not matched to a gene. This CDR3 spans 18 amino acids. CDR1 and CDR2 (germline): LGHNA, YNFKEQ. The CDR3 spells CASSQDKRGQGRAEKLFF. The CDR3 DNA is TGTGCCAGCAGCCAAGATAAGAGGGGACAGGGCAGAGCTGAAAAACTGTTTTTT.

The table lists this clone with a few counts. This sequence joins TRBV7-8 and TRBJ2-5, with D unresolved. With the DNA end fitting TRBJ2-7 better, the J assignment may be wrong. Per the germline V gene, CDR1 is SGHVS and CDR2 is FQNEAQ. The CDR3 covers 13 residues. CDR3 DNA sequence: TGTGCCAGCAGCTTAATAACGTTATACGAGCAGTACTTC. Protein: CASSLITLYEQYF.

This chain joins TRBV2 and TRBJ2-1, with 9 bases lining up with TRBD2. The V gene's germline CDR1 is SNHLY and CDR2 FYNNEI. The ends lost 7 bases at V and 4 bases at J; junction bases unmatched: 5. The CDR3 spans 14 residues. The chain's CDR3 is CASNGGRAYNEQFF. As DNA, the CDR3 is TGTGCCAGCAACGGCGGGAGGGCGTACAATGAGCAGTTCTTC.

V is TRBV27 and J is TRBJ2-2, with TRBD1 matching over 12 bases. The CDR3 is 16 residues long. V lost 1 base to trimming and J lost 11 bases; unmatched junction nucleotides: 8. Per germline, CDR1 MNHEY and CDR2 SMNVEV (reference sequence). The CDR3 DNA sequence: TGTGCCAGCAGTTTATGGGGGGGACAGGGGGCTTCCGAGCTGTTTTTT. It encodes CASSLWGGQGASELFF.

The rearrangement joins TRBV6-5 to TRBJ2-7; a weak D match, TRBD2 (6 bases). The CDR3 runs to 14 residues. V lost 0 bases and J lost 6, with 12 bases in between. Looked up from germline, CDR1 is MNHEY and CDR2 is SVGAGI. CDR3 residues: CASSYSRLGGEQYF. The CDR3 bases are TGTGCCAGCAGTTACTCCCGATTGGGGGGCGAGCAGTACTTC.

The V call is TRBV5-1, the J call TRBJ2-3; TRBD2 agrees at 8 bases. The CDR3 runs to 16 residues. With 0 bases clipped from V and 0 bases from J, the junction kept 3 bases outside the gene matches. Germline CDR1 reads SGHRS; CDR2 reads YFSETQ. CDR3 nucleotides: TGCGCCAGCAGCTTGGGGACTAGCAGCAGCACAGATACGCAGTATTTT. Residues: CASSLGTSSSTDTQYF.

CDR3 region: CASSLGTSKYEQYF. The CDR3 DNA reads as TGTGCCAGCAGTCTTGGGACATCGAAATACGAGCAGTACTTC. The chain has TRBV7-8 and TRBJ2-5; D is perhaps TRBD1 (6 bases). The J call is doubtful: the DNA matches TRBJ2-7 better. This CDR3 has 14 amino acids. Germline V CDR1 and CDR2: SGHVS, FQNEAQ.

V usage is TRBV19 and J usage is TRBJ2-5; TRBD2 matches at 9 bases. From germline, CDR1 is LNHDA and CDR2 SQIVND (reference sequence). The CDR3 is 16 residues long. V dropped 5 bases and J dropped 1; count of bases not matched to a gene: 8. The CDR3 is CASSLRLAGPQETQYF. DNA for the CDR3: TGTGCCAGTAGTTTACGTCTAGCGGGACCCCAAGAGACCCAGTACTTC.

The chain links TRBV28 to TRBJ1-6; D is perhaps TRBD1 (6 bases). V lost 4 bases and J 7 bases, leaving 17 bases between the germline ends. Germline V gene data show CDR1 as MDHEN and CDR2 as SYDVKM. CDR3 length: 16 amino acids. The CDR3: CASSYSTRGNNSPLHF. The DNA of the CDR3 is TGTGCCAGCAGTTACTCGACCAGGGGAAACAATTCACCCCTCCACTTT.

This clone was detected a few times. V and J are TRBV23-1 and TRBJ2-1; a weak D match, TRBD2 (5 bases). TRBV23-1 is placed among ORFs of uncertain function. The CDR3 covers 12 residues. V was trimmed by 3 bases and J by 16 bases, leaving 16 bases between them. Here the CDR3 reads CASSQYTSRDFF. The CDR3 DNA follows: TGCGCCAGCAGTCAGTATACTAGTCGGGATTTCTTC.

This chain uses TRBV7-2 with TRBJ1-2; 7 positions match TRBD1. The CDR3 runs 14 residues. The V gene end was trimmed by 5 bases and the J gene end by 7 bases; junction bases not matched to a gene: 10. Germline CDR1 reads SGHTA; CDR2 reads FQGNSA. CDR3 sequence (DNA): TGTGCCAGCAGCCCCTCTGGGGGACAGCGTGGCTACACCTTC. Translation gives CASSPSGGQRGYTF.

The chain employs TRBV6-6 and TRBJ1-5; 7 positions agree with TRBD1. The CDR3 loop spans 16 amino acids. With 0 bases clipped from V and 4 bases from J, the junction kept 6 bases outside the gene matches. The germline gives CDR1 MNHNY, CDR2 SVGAGI (reference sequence). The CDR3 nucleotides are TGTGCCAGCAGTTACTCGGGGGGACAGAAGAATCAGCCCCAGCATTTT. This sequence encodes CASSYSGGQKNQPQHF.